The text below deals with one T cell receptor beta chain. Its antigen remains unidentified. Produced via immunoSEQ multiplex PCR; TCRdb's table is partial and in-frame only. The sample lists some 160,000 clones, 85% to 90% occurring once. This sample was taken from a study of T cell responses to AZD1222 COVID-19 vaccine. Whole-study results and caveats: Spike-specific TCR breadth and depth rose after two AZD1222 doses. Donors were chiefly white British, with a greater number of females, and clonal diversity was perhaps underestimated.

Germline V gene sequence: CDR1 SGHRS, CDR2 YFSETQ. J gave up 6 bases and V 5 bases, and 10 bases lay outside the gene matches. CDR3 length: 14 residues. Material: peripheral blood, obtained on day 0 of AZD1222 vaccination. The source is an adult in good health. The chain recombines TRBV5-1 with TRBJ2-7; TRBD2 matches at 8 bases. The CDR3 coding sequence is TGCGCCAGCAGACTGGCTCGGACTAGCAGCGAGCAGTACTTC. Translated: CASRLARTSSEQYF.